A selection of T cell receptor beta chains follows, all from one sample in a study of cytomegalovirus exposure and HLA in healthy donors. Using immunoSEQ multiplex PCR, the repertoire was profiled, and TCRdb retains in-frame clones only, with some absent. This sample's table has fewer than 100,000 clones. The sample was PBMCs. The origin of the receptors is a man aged 45-60 years in good health and CMV-seronegative. CDR3s include the opening cysteine and the closing phenylalanine or tryptophan.

J: TRBJ2-7
V: TRBV5-1
CDR3: CASSLVLEPYEQYF

J: TRBJ1-5
V: TRBV7-6
CDR3: CASSLEPGINQPQHF

J: TRBJ2-5
V: TRBV5-1
CDR3: CASSSRFYQETQYF

J: TRBJ1-1
V: TRBV28
CDR3: CASKLRNTEAFF

J: TRBJ1-2
V: TRBV9
CDR3: CASSVDRNYGYTF

J: TRBJ2-2
V: TRBV7-9
CDR3: CASSLVRDTGELFF

J: TRBJ1-2
V: TRBV19
CDR3: CASIRPGQYGYTF

J: TRBJ1-1
V: TRBV6-1
CDR3: CASSENRAEAFF

J: TRBJ2-1
V: TRBV7-9
CDR3: CASSVLAGVSNEQFF

J: TRBJ1-2
V: TRBV30
CDR3: CAWGPGLGVDGYTF

J: TRBJ2-2
V: TRBV19
CDR3: CASSYASGGNTGELFF

J: TRBJ1-2
V: TRBV2
CDR3: CASSVGTEYGYTF

J: TRBJ2-7
V: TRBV29-1
CDR3: CSVSTGVEQYF

J: TRBJ2-2
V: TRBV19
CDR3: CASNTKRGRANTGELFF

J: TRBJ2-7
V: TRBV19
CDR3: CASGRTSGGTYEQYF

J: TRBJ2-5
V: TRBV19
CDR3: CASSIDQARQETQYF

J: TRBJ2-7
V: TRBV9
CDR3: CASSPHQDGTYEQYF

J: TRBJ1-4
V: TRBV2
CDR3: CASSVVTGSGEKLFF

J: TRBJ1-1
V: TRBV7-3
CDR3: CASSPRGENTEAFF

J: TRBJ1-2
V: TRBV5-4
CDR3: CASSLYRRQNYGYTF

J: TRBJ1-1
V: TRBV4-1
CDR3: CASSQVEGVMNTEAFF

J: TRBJ1-3
V: TRBV2
CDR3: CASSDIGGHSGNTIYF

J: TRBJ1-5
V: TRBV28
CDR3: CASSSNSKGFGQPQHF

J: TRBJ2-1
V: TRBV15
CDR3: CATSREAGTSGFNEQFF